The clone carrying this T cell receptor beta chain was observed a handful of times. Its matching antigen is unknown. These data belong to a study of identical twins' blood T cells. Study-level information: About six alpha and about 6 beta libraries together yielded some 50 million reads. Study-level points and caveats: Twin repertoire similarity may partly reflect shared environment. Abundant TCRbeta CDR3s overlapped more between twins than with unrelated donors.

TCRdb processed the 5' RACE reads anew with MiXCR; each CDR3 protein has one entry. The data hold a few hundred thousand distinct CDR3 sequences, with about 28% observed a single time. Germline values: CDR1 SEHNR, CDR2 FQNEAQ (reference sequence). The CDR3 consists of 14 residues. The trim removed 4 bases at V and 6 bases at J, leaving 6 bases unmatched. Material for sequencing was PBMCs. This clonotype was sampled from a woman between 18 and 55 years old in good health. V usage is TRBV7-9 and J usage is TRBJ1-5; 7 bases agree with TRBD1. CDR3: CASSSQGVSQPQHF. CDR3 DNA sequence: TGTGCCAGCAGCTCTCAGGGGGTTAGTCAGCCCCAGCATTTT.